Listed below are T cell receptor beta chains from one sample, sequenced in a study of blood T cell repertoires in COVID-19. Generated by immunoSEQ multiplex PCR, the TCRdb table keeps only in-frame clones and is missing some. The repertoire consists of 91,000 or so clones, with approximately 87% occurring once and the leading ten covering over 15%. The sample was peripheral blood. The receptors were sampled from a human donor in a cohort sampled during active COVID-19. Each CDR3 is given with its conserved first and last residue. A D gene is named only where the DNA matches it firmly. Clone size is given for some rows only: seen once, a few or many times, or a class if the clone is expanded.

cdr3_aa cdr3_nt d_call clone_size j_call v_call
CASSLVGGQETQYF TGCGCCAGCAGCTTAGTCGGGGGCCAAGAGACCCAGTACTTC NA NA TRBJ2-5 TRBV5-1
CAISEGGQGAIRYEQYF TGTGCCATCAGTGAGGGAGGACAGGGGGCAATTCGTTACGAGCAGTACTTC TRBD1 NA TRBJ2-7 TRBV10-3
CASSMGGGSEAFF TGTGCCAGTAGTATGGGTGGCGGGTCTGAAGCTTTCTTT NA NA TRBJ1-1 TRBV19
CASSLRAPDTQYF TGTGCCAGCAGTTTGCGGGCCCCAGATACGCAGTATTTT NA once TRBJ2-3 TRBV27
CASSSLQGNNQPQHF TGTGCCAGCAGTTCTCTGCAGGGAAACAATCAGCCCCAGCATTTT NA NA TRBJ1-5 TRBV28
CASSIMGQGSEKLFF TGTGCCAGTAGCATAATGGGACAGGGAAGTGAAAAACTGTTTTTT TRBD1 NA TRBJ1-4 TRBV19
CASSLEAGADSPLHF TGTGCCAGCAGTTTAGAGGCAGGGGCCGATTCACCCCTCCACTTT NA few TRBJ1-6 TRBV28
CASSPGQGAGGANVLTF TGTGCCAGTAGTCCAGGACAGGGGGCCGGTGGGGCCAACGTCCTGACTTTC TRBD1 NA TRBJ2-6 TRBV19
CASSTRGTGNTGELFF TGTGCCAGTAGTACAAGGGGAACAGGGAACACCGGGGAGCTGTTTTTT NA NA TRBJ2-2 TRBV19
CASSPGGQGASSEKLFF TGTGCCAGCAGTCCCGGGGGACAGGGGGCGTCTAGCGAAAAACTGTTTTTT TRBD1 NA TRBJ1-4 TRBV28
CASSEQAYEQYF TGTGCCAGCAGTGAACAGGCTTACGAGCAGTACTTC NA NA TRBJ2-7 TRBV6-1
CAIISSTEAFF TGTGCCATTATATCGTCCACTGAAGCTTTCTTT NA NA TRBJ1-1 TRBV28
CSVLGLAGHRGELFF TGCAGCGTTCTGGGGCTAGCGGGCCATAGGGGGGAGCTGTTTTTT TRBD2 NA TRBJ2-2 TRBV29-1
CASSRREGGYNEQFF TGTGCCAGCTCACGACGGGAGGGAGGCTACAATGAGCAGTTCTTC TRBD2 NA TRBJ2-1 TRBV18
CASSVEGGPTGELFF TGTGCCAGCAGCGTAGAAGGCGGGCCCACCGGGGAGCTGTTTTTT NA NA TRBJ2-2 TRBV9
CATSSPTGGAGQPQHF TGTGCCACCAGCAGTCCTACAGGGGGCGCAGGTCAGCCCCAGCATTTT TRBD1 NA TRBJ1-5 TRBV15
CASSQEGQYYGYTF TGTGCCAGCAGCCAAGAAGGACAGTACTATGGCTACACCTTC NA NA TRBJ1-2 TRBV3-1/TRBV3-2
CASIFAGTAKETQYF TGTGCCAGCATTTTTGCCGGGACAGCTAAAGAGACCCAGTACTTC TRBD1 once TRBJ2-5 TRBV2
CASSVDSRETQYF TGTGCCAGCAGTGTAGATAGCAGAGAGACCCAGTACTTC NA NA TRBJ2-5 TRBV2
CASSPGQGSAYEQYF TGCGCCAGCAGCCCCGGACAGGGGTCCGCCTACGAGCAGTACTTC TRBD1 NA TRBJ2-7 TRBV5-1